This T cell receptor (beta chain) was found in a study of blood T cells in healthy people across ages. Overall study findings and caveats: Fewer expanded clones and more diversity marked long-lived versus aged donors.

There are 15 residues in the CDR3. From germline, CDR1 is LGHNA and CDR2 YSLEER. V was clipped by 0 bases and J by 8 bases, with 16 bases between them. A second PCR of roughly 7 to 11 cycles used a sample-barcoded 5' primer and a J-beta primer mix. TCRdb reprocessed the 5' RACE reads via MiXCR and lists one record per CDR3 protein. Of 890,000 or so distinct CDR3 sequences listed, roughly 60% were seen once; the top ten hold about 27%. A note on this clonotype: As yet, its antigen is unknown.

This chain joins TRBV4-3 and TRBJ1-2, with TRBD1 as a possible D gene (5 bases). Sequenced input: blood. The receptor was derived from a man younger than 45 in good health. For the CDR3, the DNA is TGCGCCAGCAGCCAAGAGACCCCAGGGCTACGCGGCTACACCTTC. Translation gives CASSQETPGLRGYTF.